A selection of T cell receptor beta chains follows, all from one sample in a study of regulatory T cells in long-lasting Graves disease. TCRdb reprocessed the multiplex PCR reads via MiXCR and lists one record per CDR3 protein. The sample lists roughly 500,000 distinct CDR3 sequences; less than 15% were seen once. These sequences were also reported in another study, on T cells in Graves' hyperthyroidism and ophthalmopathy.

Sequencing was performed on peripheral blood mononuclear cells (PBMCs), taken at new diagnosis, from a patient treated with antithyroid drugs. The source is a woman aged 45-65 years with Graves disease. The CDR3 runs from the conserved cysteine through the conserved F or W. Fields, in order: clone size, V gene, CDR3 protein. The listing skips clone size in some rows; elsewhere it reads once, few, many or a size class.

few | TRBV7-7 | CASATTEGAETQYF
many | TRBV10-3 | CAISEFRGSVSNQPQHF
hyperexpanded | TRBV28 | CASSAQGYEQYF
NA | TRBV11-2 | CASSSDRPSEQFF
few | TRBV19 | CASSRGQVEETQYF
many | TRBV12-3/TRBV12-4 | CASSLGTVANEQFF
NA | TRBV19 | CANSGGQGDTEAFF
NA | TRBV6-4 | CASSDSPRELFF
few | TRBV5-1 | CASSSGSGHTNTEAFF
many | TRBV18 | CASSPQWGRSSYNEQFF
NA | TRBV27 | CASSSIAGVRGNEQFF
NA | TRBV5-4 | CASSRSAGYDSYNSPLHF
NA | TRBV10-1 | CASSEFSNSETQYF
many | TRBV28 | CASSYRTGVGQETQYF
many | TRBV18 | CASSPPSTNERLFF
many | TRBV5-1 | CASSLVQREGRETQYF
many | TRBV9 | CASNSNSGPDTQYF
many | TRBV11-1 | CASSLGTSGRIGKGKYNEQFF
NA | TRBV28 | CASSAGQGVSGANVLTF
many | TRBV18 | CASSPSQAYEQYF
many | TRBV27 | CASTVGAGGPDEQFF
NA | TRBV5-1 | CASSLLGLGEQFF
NA | TRBV29-1 | CSVEGRGPSYEQYF
many | TRBV6-2/TRBV6-3 | CASSELPLAGVTDTQYF
few | TRBV29-1 | CSARLDGFSYEQYF
NA | TRBV7-9 | CASSPRAGNTDTQYF
many | TRBV20-1 | CSARAPRLASGIQETQYF
many | TRBV5-1 | CASSKGLGNNEQFF
NA | TRBV20-1 | CSARDPGRGLYEQYF
many | TRBV3-1 | CASSQSQGQFF
many | TRBV20-1 | CSAPGLALENEQFF
many | TRBV28 | CASSPRIYEQFF
few | TRBV5-8 | CASSKMGTVEKLFF
NA | TRBV6-1 | CASSPLGRSSYEQYF
many | TRBV28 | CASSSFGAWQPQHF
NA | TRBV30 | CACIAGPGANVLTF
NA | TRBV18 | CASSPNGGVGEAFF
few | TRBV19 | CASSIGVLSNQPQHF
many | TRBV7-9 | CASSLGSPGNNEQFF
many | TRBV5-1 | CASSLGEGRDEQFF
many | TRBV27 | CASSLTQRPNEQFF
many | TRBV28 | CASSQYSGRKRTDTQYF
NA | TRBV6-2/TRBV6-3 | CASSYSTANEKLFF
few | TRBV7-2 | CASNPQGLNTEAFF
many | TRBV28 | CASSSPGGTGGNIFQPQHF
few | TRBV5-4 | CASSLPGGGNSPLHF
many | TRBV7-8 | CASRSGQGTYEQYF
few | TRBV28 | CASSLGRGASHEQYF
many | TRBV12-3/TRBV12-4 | CASSPLRTSGYEQFF